The 10 T cell receptor beta chains reported below all come from one sample, sequenced in a study of CD8 T cells in Susac syndrome. When the RNA was reverse transcribed, random hexamers were used with an input of roughly 0.5 to 1 ug. TCRdb ran MiXCR on the immunoSEQ multiplex PCR reads and lists one entry per CDR3 protein. The table records around 150,000 distinct CDR3 sequences, more than 90% of them present only once. The sample comprised CD4+ T cells from PBMCs. Every receptor here comes from a human donor in good health.

On this clonotype: The junction departs from germline at one end; a sequencing error may be responsible. The V call is TRBV18, the J call TRBJ2-1; no definite D call. This CDR3 has 11 residues. Germline CDR1 is KGHSH and CDR2 is LQKENI. The CDR3 loop reads CASSPYDTPVF. Here the CDR3 DNA reads TGTGCCAGCTCACCATATGACACCCCCGTCTTC.

This chain connects TRBV15 to TRBJ2-7; D unclear. CDR1 is LNHNV, CDR2 YYDKDF, per germline (reference sequence). Between the trimmed V and J ends, which lost 1 base and 3 bases, there was a span of 7 bases. The CDR3 length is 13 residues. CDR3 region: CATSRGKYYEQYF. As DNA, the CDR3 is TGTGCCACCAGCAGAGGAAAGTACTACGAGCAGTACTTC. Together with reference TRBV15 and TRBJ2-7, the CDR3 gives the full variable domain: DAMVIQNPRYQVTQFGKPVTLSCSQTLNHNVMYWYQQKSSQAPKLLFHYYDKDFNNEADTPDNFQSRRPNTSFCFLDIRSPGLGDTAMYLCATSRGKYYEQYFGPGTRLTVT.

The V call is TRBV29-1, the J call TRBJ1-3, with a tentative D call TRBD1 (5 bases). Germline CDR1 reads SQVTM; CDR2 reads ANQGSEA. The V and J ends lost 8 bases and 4 bases respectively, with 12 bases between them. CDR3 length: 12 residues. The CDR3 bases are TGCAGCTACCGGGACGTCGGAAACACCATATATTTT. Its protein product is CSYRDVGNTIYF. The whole variable domain, remainder taken from reference TRBV29-1 and TRBJ1-3, is SAVISQKPSRDICQRGTSLTIQCQVDSQVTMMFWYRQQPGQSLTLIATANQGSEATYESGFVIDKFPISRPNLTFSTLTVSNMSPEDSSIYLCSYRDVGNTIYFGEGSWLTVV.

V usage is TRBV7-9 and J usage is TRBJ1-2; TRBD1 might be the D (5 bases). The germline V gene encodes CDR1 SEHNR and CDR2 FQNEAQ (reference sequence). With 5 bases removed from V and 4 bases from J, the gap between germline ends came to 23 bases. The CDR3 loop spans 17 amino acids. The CDR3 DNA is TGTGCCAGCAGCCCATCCACCCAATTCACAGACAGCTATGGCTACACCTTC. It encodes CASSPSTQFTDSYGYTF.

This chain uses TRBV15 with TRBJ1-6; D gene unclear. Trimming cost V 0 bases and J 8 bases, with 11 bases left between them. CDR3 length equals 15 residues. Germline loops: CDR1 LNHNV, CDR2 YYDKDF (reference sequence). The CDR3 here is CATSRETLGDSPLHF. CDR3 in DNA: TGTGCCACCAGCAGAGAGACACTAGGAGATTCACCCCTCCACTTT.

This chain joins TRBV20-1 and TRBJ2-5; possibly TRBD1 or TRBD2 for D (5 bases each). This CDR3 comprises 15 residues. Germline CDR1 is DFQATT and CDR2 is SNEGSKA (reference sequence). The ends were cut back, 6 bases at V and 3 bases at J, with 20 bases in the middle. Here the CDR3 DNA reads TGCAGTGCCCTGAACGCTCGGGGCCGAAAAGAGACCCAGTACTTC. This encodes CSALNARGRKETQYF.

Here the CDR3 reads CASSLQADYEQYF. The CDR3 nucleotides are TGTGCCAGCAGTTTACAAGCAGATTACGAGCAGTACTTC. The chain couples TRBV6-5 to TRBJ2-7; no clear D gene. V was clipped by 4 bases and J by 4 bases, with 11 bases between them. This CDR3 contains 13 residues. The germline V gene encodes CDR1 MNHEY and CDR2 SVGAGI.

The chain couples TRBV20-1 to TRBJ2-5, with D perhaps TRBD1 (6 bases). V was cut by 1 base and J by 0 bases, with 6 bases left in between. The CDR3 is 13 residues long. Germline V CDR1 and CDR2: DFQATT, SNEGSKA (reference sequence). The CDR3 DNA follows: TGCAGTGCTAGAGGACAGGACCAAGAGACCCAGTACTTC. The encoded protein is CSARGQDQETQYF.

This chain joins TRBV3-1 and TRBJ2-7; D remains ambiguous. Trimming removed 1 base from V and 0 bases from J, with 10 bases in between. This CDR3 contains 15 residues. Germline V gene sequence: CDR1 LGHDT, CDR2 YNNKEL (reference sequence). The chain's CDR3 is CASSQGLASSYEQYF. CDR3 in DNA: TGTGCCAGCAGCCAAGGCTTGGCTAGCTCCTACGAGCAGTACTTC.

The chain couples TRBV4-2 to TRBJ1-5; 11 bases are shared with TRBD1. This CDR3 is 15 amino acids long. V lost 3 bases and J lost 5; bases outside the gene matches: 3. CDR1 is LGHNA, CDR2 YNFKEQ, per germline. CDR3 amino acids: CASSHGQGADQPQHF. The CDR3 DNA reads TGTGCCAGCAGCCACGGACAGGGGGCAGATCAGCCCCAGCATTTT.